This TCR beta chain was documented in a study of blood T cell repertoires in COVID-19. The wider study: Researchers got acute and convalescent COVID-19 samples from the United States, Italy and Spain. T cells, B-cell-depleted T cells, or PBMCs supplied cDNA or gDNA.

In the original processing: Nucleated cell counts were estimated from reference gene primer amplification. TCRdb's table, derived via immunoSEQ multiplex PCR, lists solely in-frame clones and lacks some. That table furnishes V, J and clone size, whereas the DNA furnished D and trimming. The table lists approximately 230,000 clones, about four fifths of them singletons. The CDR3 contains 13 residues. Looked up from germline, CDR1 is LNHDA and CDR2 is SQIVND (reference sequence). V lost 4 bases and J lost 4, with 10 bases in between. The receptor comes from a man older than 75 with acute or convalescent COVID-19. This chain links TRBV19 with TRBJ1-1, with D unresolved. Sequenced input: peripheral blood. CDR3 coding DNA: TGTGCCAGTAGTACCCCATATAGCACTGAAGCTTTCTTT. Its protein product is CASSTPYSTEAFF.